This T cell receptor beta chain was profiled in a study of tissue T cells after allogeneic stem cell transplantation. V shed 1 base and J 8 bases; nucleotides not matched to a gene: 5. Looked up from germline, CDR1 is SGHRS and CDR2 is YFSETQ. CDR3 size: 14 residues. TCRdb's copy holds only in-frame clones and misses some; the assay was immunoSEQ multiplex PCR. The data show thousands of clones, 63% seen once. This clone has just a few counts. The sequence was collected from a female donor of 60 years or more with lung cancer. This specimen consisted of tissue from the esophagus, obtained at autopsy. The chain uses TRBV5-1 and TRBJ1-2; 10 nucleotides match TRBD1. The CDR3 here is CASSLTGTGAGYTF. The CDR3 region has the DNA TGCGCCAGCAGCTTGACCGGGACAGGGGCCGGCTACACCTTC.